These 14 T cell receptor beta chains were all obtained from the same sample, sequenced in a study of cytomegalovirus exposure and HLA in healthy donors. PCR used 60 Vbeta primers and 13 Jbeta primers. Repertoires were generated with immunoSEQ multiplex PCR, while TCRdb's copy carries only in-frame clones and drops some. The table counts 200,000 to 250,000 clones; 0.9% to 1.4% lies in the top ten. The material sequenced was PBMCs. Receptor source: a girl aged 2 to 9 in good health and CMV-seropositive.

The chain couples TRBV2 to TRBJ1-3; D gene uncertain. Trimming stripped 3 bases from V and 1 base from J, with 7 bases between. Germline CDR1 reads SNHLY; CDR2 reads FYNNEI. The CDR3 sequence is 14 residues long. The CDR3 loop is CASSDGRSGNTIYF. Written as DNA, the CDR3 is TGTGCCAGCAGTGACGGTAGATCTGGAAACACCATATATTTT.

The J gene is TRBJ1-5, the V gene TRBV28, with 7 bases fitting TRBD1. This CDR3 region has 16 residues. The V gene's germline CDR1 is MDHEN and CDR2 SYDVKM. The trim removed 7 bases at V and 6 bases at J, leaving 15 bases unmatched. CDR3 in amino acids: CASNLIGQAPPQPQHF. In nucleotides, the CDR3 is TGTGCCAGCAATCTCATCGGACAGGCGCCCCCTCAGCCCCAGCATTTT.

V usage is TRBV5-1 and J usage is TRBJ2-5; weak D call: TRBD1 (5 bases). The end of the DNA aligns better with TRBJ2-7, so the J call may be wrong. Germline V CDR1 and CDR2: SGHRS, YFSETQ. The CDR3 sequence is 13 residues long. The CDR3 is CASRSDQGYEQYF. The DNA of the CDR3 is TGCGCCAGCAGATCGGATCAGGGATACGAGCAGTACTTC.

The chain combines TRBV5-1 with TRBJ2-7; D call uncertain. This CDR3 comprises 11 residues. Germline assignment: CDR1 SGHRS and CDR2 YFSETQ. The germline V and J ends were trimmed by 0 bases and 6 bases, with 4 bases remaining between them. CDR3 DNA: TGCGCCAGCAGCTTGGGAGGCGAGCAGTACTTC. Its protein product is CASSLGGEQYF.

The chain has TRBV19 and TRBJ2-1, with TRBD2 matching over 8 bases. This CDR3 contains 15 residues. Germline lookup yields CDR1 LNHDA and CDR2 SQIVND (reference sequence). V gave up 2 bases and J gave up 5 bases; unmatched junction bases: 5. The CDR3 coding sequence is TGTGCCAGTAGTATATCTACTAGCGGAAACAATGAGCAGTTCTTC. Translated: CASSISTSGNNEQFF.

The chain has TRBV28 and TRBJ2-5, with 11 bases that match TRBD2. The end of the DNA is better explained by TRBJ2-7, so the J call may be wrong. Germline CDR1 is MDHEN and CDR2 is SYDVKM. CDR3 length: 15 residues. The CDR3 region is CASSSGTSGTYEQYF. In DNA form, the CDR3 reads TGTGCCAGCAGTTCCGGGACTAGCGGAACCTACGAGCAGTACTTC.

The chain is built from TRBV14 and TRBJ2-2; D is ambiguous. CDR1 is SGHDN, CDR2 FVKESK, per germline. CDR3 size: 12 residues. Trimming removed 1 base at V and 5 bases at J, with 2 bases between. Here the CDR3 reads CASSQVTGELFF. The CDR3 nucleotides read TGTGCCAGCAGCCAAGTAACCGGGGAGCTGTTTTTT.

CDR3 sequence (DNA): TGTGCCAGCAGCTCGGCCGGGACAGAAGTCTACGAGCAGTACTTC. Its protein product is CASSSAGTEVYEQYF. This rearrangement joins TRBV28 to TRBJ2-7; 7 positions agree with TRBD1. V gave up 6 bases and J gave up 3 bases; unmatched junction bases: 11. The CDR3 is 15 residues long. Germline V gene lookup returns CDR1 MDHEN and CDR2 SYDVKM.

This rearrangement joins TRBV4-2 to TRBJ2-1; TRBD2 aligns across 7 bases. Losses at the gene ends were 1 base for V and 8 bases for J; bases not matched to a gene: 8. Germline values: CDR1 LGHNA, CDR2 YNFKEQ. CDR3 length equals 15 residues. CDR3 residues: CASSQGRRESDEQFF. The CDR3 coding sequence is TGTGCCAGCAGCCAAGGACGGCGGGAGAGTGATGAGCAGTTCTTC.

Comment on this clone: A read error is likely, as this CDR3 ends without the conserved phenylalanine or tryptophan. The DNA is left out, because the CDR3 cannot be placed on it with certainty; the CDR3 is given as TCRdb lists it. The chain employs TRBV30 and TRBJ1-2; the D call in the table, TRBD1, was not verified against the DNA. The CDR3 sequence runs 9 residues, both termini included. The germline gives CDR1 GTSNPN, CDR2 SVGIG (reference sequence). CDR3 protein: CAWGPGHYT.

The V and J genes are TRBV7-9 and TRBJ2-7; TRBD2 matches at 7 bases. Unmatched junction bases numbered 19, after V lost 1 base and J lost 4 bases. The CDR3 length is 19 residues. Germline V gene data show CDR1 as SEHNR and CDR2 as FQNEAQ (reference sequence). The CDR3 nucleotides read TGTGCCAGCAGCTTAGTTCACCCTGGGGACCCAGCGGGACCTTACGAGCAGTACTTC. Protein sequence: CASSLVHPGDPAGPYEQYF.

This chain connects TRBV7-3 to TRBJ2-1, with a tentative D call TRBD2 (5 bases). The CDR3 is 15 residues long. V was cut by 0 bases and J by 3 bases, with 9 bases left in between. Germline lookup yields CDR1 SGHTA and CDR2 FQGTGA. CDR3 sequence: CASSLTGDLYNEQFF. Written as DNA, the CDR3 is TGTGCCAGCAGCTTAACGGGAGACCTCTACAATGAGCAGTTCTTC.

The chain is built from TRBV30 and TRBJ1-2; D is ambiguous. This CDR3 region has 11 residues. The germline CDR1 and CDR2 sequences are GTSNPN and SVGIG (reference sequence). V shed 4 bases and J shed 2 bases, with 5 bases lying between them. The DNA of the CDR3 is TGTGCCTGGACAGAAAACTATGGCTACACCTTC. Translating it yields CAWTENYGYTF. Drawing the rest from reference TRBV30 and TRBJ1-2, the complete variable domain is SQTIHQWPATLVQPVGSPLSLECTVEGTSNPNLYWYRQAAGRGLQLLFYSVGIGQISSEVPQNLSASRPQDRQFILSSKKLLLSDSGFYLCAWTENYGYTFGSGTRLTVV.

The chain combines TRBV5-1 with TRBJ2-1; 8 positions agree with TRBD2. The CDR3 covers 17 residues. Germline lookup yields CDR1 SGHRS and CDR2 YFSETQ. Trimming at V came to 0 bases and at J to 0 bases, leaving 5 bases not matched to a gene. The CDR3: CASSLVSGGISYNEQFF. CDR3 coding DNA: TGCGCCAGCAGCTTGGTTTCGGGAGGGATCTCCTACAATGAGCAGTTCTTC. The variable domain in full, completed from reference TRBV5-1 and TRBJ2-1, reads KAGVTQTPRYLIKTRGQQVTLSCSPISGHRSVSWYQQTPGQGLQFLFEYFSETQRNKGNFPGRFSGRQFSNSRSEMNVSTLELGDSALYLCASSLVSGGISYNEQFFGPGTRLTVL.